This T cell receptor (beta chain) emerged from a study of shared clonotypes between healthy human individuals. The CDR3 consists of 16 residues. Trimming removed 2 bases from V and 4 bases from J; junction bases left unmatched: 7. The germline V gene encodes CDR1 MNHNS and CDR2 SASEGT. Naive CD4+ cells were CD45RA-selected; the remaining cells were memory. Measured with immunoSEQ multiplex PCR; TCRdb has only the in-frame clones, and not every one. Seen here are 330,000 or so clones, around 79% observed once, and the top ten hold about 10%. The receptor was derived from a man aged 30-40 years in good health. Sequencing was carried out using memory CD4+ T cells sorted from blood. This sample's subset: CD45RA-negative fraction. V gene TRBV6-1 combines with J gene TRBJ2-1; TRBD2 agrees at 8 bases. CDR3 sequence reads: CASSESGTRTYNEQFF. DNA for the CDR3: TGTGCCAGCAGTGAATCCGGGACTAGGACGTACAATGAGCAGTTCTTC.